This T cell receptor beta chain was sequenced for a study of technical replicates of blood from several donors. Sequenced by immunoSEQ multiplex PCR; TCRdb stores in-frame clones only, minus some. Here the sample spans about 75,000 clones, around 92% being singletons. Germline V gives CDR1 SGHVS, CDR2 FNYEAQ. V shed 5 bases, J shed 0 bases, and the junction held 16 bases outside the gene matches. The CDR3 runs to 20 residues. The receptor was derived from a human donor in good health. Some clones in this sample may be carry-over from other donors' samples. Sample: T cells isolated from PBMCs. V is TRBV7-6 and J is TRBJ2-1, with 10 positions matching TRBD2. This CDR3 reads CASSPTYGSGRLSSYNEQFF. In DNA form, the CDR3 reads TGTGCCAGCAGCCCGACTTATGGTAGCGGGAGGTTGAGCTCCTACAATGAGCAGTTCTTC.